These T cell receptor beta chains were read from a single sample in a study of Graves' ophthalmopathy and Graves' hyperthyroidism. Each CDR3 protein gets one entry after TCRdb re-called the multiplex PCR reads with MiXCR. The sample includes almost 750,000 distinct CDR3 sequences, roughly 40% of them seen just once. The specimen sequenced was peripheral blood. All receptors come from an adult man with Graves' ophthalmopathy. The CDR3 runs from the conserved cysteine through the conserved F or W. The D gene is left open where the match is weak. A clone size is listed for some rows: how often the clone was seen (once, few, many), or a class if it is expanded.

v_call	d_call	j_call	clone_size	cdr3_aa	cdr3_nt
TRBV29-1	TRBD1	TRBJ1-1	.	CSVGTGGETEAFF	TGCAGCGTTGGGACAGGGGGCGAAACTGAAGCTTTCTTT
TRBV24-1	.	TRBJ1-4	many	CATSDSGATNEKLFF	TGTGCCACCAGTGATTCGGGTGCAACTAATGAAAAACTGTTTTTT
TRBV25-1	.	TRBJ2-2	.	CASRRETGELFF	TGTGCCAGCCGCAGGGAGACCGGGGAGCTGTTTTTT
TRBV29-1	TRBD1	TRBJ1-1	.	CSVVTGGNAEAFF	TGCAGCGTTGTGACAGGGGGCAACGCTGAAGCTTTCTTT
TRBV7-2	.	TRBJ1-6	few	CASSLAGGGNLRSPLHF	TGTGCCAGCAGCCTCGCCGGTGGGGGGAATTTGCGTTCACCCCTCCACTTT
TRBV20-1	TRBD1	TRBJ1-2	.	CSGVQGPNYGYTF	TGCAGTGGCGTACAGGGGCCTAACTATGGCTACACCTTC
TRBV7-2	.	TRBJ1-1	few	CASSPETDFNTEAFF	TGTGCCAGCAGCCCCGAAACAGATTTCAACACTGAAGCTTTCTTT
TRBV7-2	.	TRBJ2-5	.	CASSYFTGPGETQYF	TGTGCCAGCAGCTATTTCACAGGGCCAGGGGAGACCCAGTACTTC
TRBV25-1	.	TRBJ1-1	.	CASSEEQPFEAFF	TGTGCCAGCAGTGAGGAACAGCCATTTGAAGCTTTCTTT
TRBV2	TRBD1	TRBJ2-5	.	CASSLDRAGQPQYF	TGTGCCAGCAGTCTAGACAGGGCAGGGCAGCCCCAGTACTTC
TRBV10-3	.	TRBJ1-6	.	CASSPKPPGPINSPLHF	TGTGCCAGCAGCCCGAAACCACCCGGACCCATAAATTCACCCCTCCACTTT
TRBV2	TRBD1	TRBJ1-1	once	CASSEWDREAFF	TGTGCCAGCAGTGAATGGGACAGGGAAGCTTTCTTT
TRBV10-3	TRBD1	TRBJ1-6	.	CATRTGGNTYNSPLHF	TGTGCCACCCGGACAGGGGGCAACACTTATAATTCACCCCTCCACTTT
TRBV10-3	TRBD1	TRBJ1-3	once	CAISRQGAPDTIYF	TGTGCCATCAGTCGACAGGGGGCGCCGGACACCATATATTTT
TRBV20-1	TRBD1	TRBJ1-5	.	CSAEPADRDGETQHF	TGCAGTGCTGAGCCTGCGGACAGGGACGGAGAGACCCAGCATTTT
TRBV29-1	TRBD1	TRBJ2-5	many	CSVESEDRGGETQYF	TGCAGCGTTGAAAGTGAGGACAGGGGAGGAGAGACCCAGTACTTC
TRBV10-3	.	TRBJ2-7	.	CAISLSGPTYEQYF	TGTGCCATCAGCCTGTCAGGGCCAACTTACGAGCAGTACTTC
TRBV19	.	TRBJ1-2	few	CASRQVGGYTF	TGTGCCAGCAGGCAGGTTGGCGGCTACACCTTC
TRBV29-1	TRBD1	TRBJ1-2	.	CSVRDRSYYDYTF	TGCAGCGTTCGGGACAGAAGTTACTATGACTACACCTTC
TRBV7-8	TRBD2	TRBJ2-5	.	CASSTSGGAGEETQYF	TGTGCCAGCAGCACTAGCGGGGGGGCTGGCGAAGAGACCCAGTACTTC
TRBV9	.	TRBJ1-1	.	CASSQDTDTEAFF	TGTGCCAGCAGCCAAGACACAGACACTGAAGCTTTCTTT
TRBV2	.	TRBJ2-7	.	CVSRGDRLIYEQYF	TGTGTCAGCAGGGGGGACAGACTTATCTACGAGCAGTACTTC
TRBV18	.	TRBJ1-1	.	CASSPPNQGTEAFF	TGTGCCAGCTCACCACCGAATCAGGGCACTGAAGCTTTCTTT
TRBV7-9	TRBD2	TRBJ2-3	few	CASSFDLAGGQYF	TGTGCCAGCAGCTTCGATCTAGCGGGGGGGCAGTATTTT
TRBV7-9	.	TRBJ2-2	.	CASSLGYPNEQFF	TGTGCCAGCAGCTTAGGCTACCCCAATGAGCAGTTTTTT
TRBV19	TRBD1	TRBJ1-5	many	CASTLTGSSNQPQHF	TGTGCCAGTACCTTGACAGGGTCTAGCAATCAGCCCCAGCATTTT
TRBV2	.	TRBJ1-2	.	CASSEWDYEQYYGYTF	TGTGCCAGCAGTGAATGGGATTACGAGCAGTACTATGGCTACACCTTC
TRBV7-2	.	TRBJ2-5	few	CASSSRFGQETQYF	TGTGCCAGCAGCTCCCGATTCGGACAAGAGACCCAGTACTTC
TRBV24-1	.	TRBJ1-5	.	CASRSGTSNQPQHF	TGTGCCAGCAGATCCGGTACCAGCAATCAGCCCCAGCATTTT
TRBV2	.	TRBJ1-4	many	CASSGLGNGLFF	TGTGCCAGCAGTGGTCTAGGCAATGGACTGTTTTTT
TRBV7-9	.	TRBJ2-5	once	CAGDGHRVGLSQETQYF	TGTGCCGGCGACGGGCACCGCGTTGGACTCTCCCAAGAGACCCAGTACTTC
TRBV24-1	.	TRBJ2-6	.	CATSDFGDNVLTF	TGTGCCACCAGTGATTTCGGGGACAACGTCCTGACTTTC
TRBV2	TRBD1	TRBJ1-4	.	CASTSDRGGGKLFF	TGTGCCAGCACCTCGGACAGGGGAGGTGGAAAACTGTTTTTT
TRBV10-3	TRBD1	TRBJ1-1	many	CATADRDRVRTEAFF	TGTGCCACCGCAGACCGAGACAGGGTGCGAACTGAAGCTTTCTTT
TRBV15	.	TRBJ1-5	many	CATSGEAGVQPQHF	TGTGCCACCAGTGGAGAGGCGGGGGTTCAGCCCCAGCATTTT
TRBV7-9	.	TRBJ2-6	few	CASSRGTGSGANVLTF	TGTGCCAGCAGCCGGGGGACCGGGAGTGGGGCCAACGTCCTGACTTTC
TRBV15	TRBD1	TRBJ1-3	.	CATSRGQGSVNTIYF	TGTGCCACCAGCAGAGGACAGGGAAGTGTGAACACCATATATTTT
TRBV2	.	TRBJ1-5	few	CASSEDRDPTYSNQPQHF	TGTGCCAGCAGTGAGGACAGAGATCCCACATATAGCAATCAGCCCCAGCATTTT
TRBV11-2	.	TRBJ1-2	few	CASSSGTPLGGYTF	TGTGCCAGCAGCTCCGGGACCCCACTGGGGGGCTACACCTTC
TRBV7-9	.	TRBJ1-1	.	CASRLDTGTDNTEAFF	TGTGCCAGCAGACTAGATACCGGGACGGATAACACTGAAGCTTTCTTT
TRBV19	.	TRBJ2-5	.	CASRYGQAPGETKYF	TGTGCCAGTAGATATGGACAGGCGCCGGGGGAGACCAAGTACTTC
TRBV4-3	.	TRBJ2-2	once	CASSQDLRENTGELFF	TGCGCCAGCAGCCAAGATTTGCGGGAGAACACCGGGGAGCTGTTTTTT
TRBV7-9	.	TRBJ1-3	many	CASTPANWGNTIYF	TGTGCCAGCACCCCCGCAAATTGGGGAAACACCATATATTTT
TRBV5-4	.	TRBJ1-2	.	CASSLEQDYGYTF	TGTGCCAGCAGCTTGGAACAGGACTATGGCTACACCTTC
TRBV7-3	TRBD2	TRBJ2-5	.	CASSFHLAGGETPYF	TGTGCCAGCAGCTTTCACCTAGCGGGGGGGGAGACCCCGTACTTC
TRBV11-2	.	TRBJ2-6	.	CASSSWEISSGANVLTF	TGTGCCAGCAGTTCTTGGGAGATTAGCTCTGGGGCCAACGTCCTGACTTTC
TRBV7-8	.	TRBJ2-2	.	CASRTFGGGTGELFF	TGTGCCAGCAGGACCTTCGGAGGAGGCACCGGGGAGCTGTTTTTT
TRBV2	TRBD2	TRBJ2-7	.	CASSAASGGFYEQYF	TGTGCCAGCAGCGCGGCTAGCGGGGGTTTCTACGAGCAGTACTTC
TRBV29-1	TRBD1	TRBJ2-7	many	CSVAGGGYEQYF	TGCAGCGTTGCAGGGGGCGGCTACGAGCAGTACTTC